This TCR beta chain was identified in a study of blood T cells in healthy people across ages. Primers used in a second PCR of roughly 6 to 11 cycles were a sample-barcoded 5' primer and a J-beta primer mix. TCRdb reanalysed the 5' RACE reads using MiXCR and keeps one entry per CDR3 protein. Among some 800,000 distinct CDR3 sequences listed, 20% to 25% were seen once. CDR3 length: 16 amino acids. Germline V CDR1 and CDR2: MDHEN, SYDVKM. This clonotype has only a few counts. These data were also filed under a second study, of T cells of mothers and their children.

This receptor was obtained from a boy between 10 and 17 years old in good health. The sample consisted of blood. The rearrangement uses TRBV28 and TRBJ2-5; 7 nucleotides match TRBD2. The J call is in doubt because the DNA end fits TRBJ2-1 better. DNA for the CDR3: TGTGCCAGCAGTTTATTGATAGAGGGAGGGTGGAATGAGCAGTTCTTC. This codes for CASSLLIEGGWNEQFF.